Listed here is a single TCR beta chain. Libraries were prepared by immunoSEQ multiplex PCR; TCRdb keeps only in-frame clonotypes and omits some of them. This sample has tens of thousands of clones, with around 96% found just once. This sample is part of a study of graft-versus-host responses after intestinal transplantation. Germline V gives CDR1 LNHDA, CDR2 SQIVND (reference sequence). Trimming at V came to 7 bases and at J to 6 bases, leaving 9 bases not matched to a gene. There are 14 residues in the CDR3. The receptor was derived from a human patient who received an intestinal transplant, so some T cells may come from the graft donor. The source material was PBMCs, sampled 16 days after intestinal transplant. The chain is built from TRBV19 and TRBJ1-5, with TRBD1 identical over 7 bases. This CDR3 is CASKRTGRAQPQHF. The CDR3 bases are TGTGCCAGTAAACGGACAGGAAGGGCTCAGCCCCAGCATTTT. The full variable domain, completed using reference TRBV19 and TRBJ1-5, is DGGITQSPKYLFRKEGQNVTLSCEQNLNHDAMYWYRQDPGQGLRLIYYSQIVNDFQKGDIAEGYSVSREKKESFPLTVTSAQKNPTAFYLCASKRTGRAQPQHFGDGTRLSIL.